This T cell receptor beta chain is drawn from a study of OX40 agonist ivuxolimab in advanced cancers. About the study: Prior therapy, whether anti-PD-1, anti-PD-L1 or anti-CTLA-4, was allowed, and roughly 40% had some. Study observations and caveats: Antigens targeted by the expanded peripheral T cells were not determined. There was clonal expansion of CD4+ and CD8+ blood T cells by week 6 at 0.1 to 3.0 mg/kg.

The CDR3 totals 15 residues. V trimming: 2 bases; J trimming: 2 bases; junction bases outside the gene matches: 3. Looked up from germline, CDR1 is LNHNV and CDR2 is YYDKDF (reference sequence). With respect to this clone: Its antigen is still unknown.

Clones were read by immunoSEQ multiplex PCR, and TCRdb kept only the in-frame ones, dropping some. The table includes roughly 25,000 clones, roughly three quarters detected once. Autoimmune disease history or systemic immunosuppression disqualified patients. Sequences were derived from CD4+ or CD8+ T cells sorted from blood, sampled in a trial of the OX40 agonist ivuxolimab. The J gene is TRBJ1-3, the V gene TRBV15; TRBD1 aligns across 7 bases. This TCR was recovered from an adult with an advanced solid tumor such as melanoma, head and neck, liver or kidney cancer. CDR3 bases: TGTGCCACCAGCAGAAGGGACAGAGCTGGAAACACCATATATTTT. The encoded protein is CATSRRDRAGNTIYF.